The TCR beta chain under discussion was sequenced for a study of regulatory T cells in long-lasting Graves disease. Whole-study findings and limits: Shared public clonotypes totalled about 2,600 in persistent patients, compared with just under 1,000 in new patients.

V lost 4 bases to trimming and J lost 2 bases; unmatched junction nucleotides: 5. Germline V CDR1 and CDR2: SGHRS, YFSETQ. The CDR3 is made up of 15 amino acids. At least ten counts were recorded for this clonotype. Its antigen is unidentified. Time point: newly diagnosed GD, antithyroid drugs for less than 3 months. From PBMCs, RNA was extracted and then used to make the TCR library. Construction of the TCR beta libraries employed iRepertoire HTBI primers in conjunction with Arm-PCR of CDR3 regions. TCRdb reanalysed the multiplex PCR reads using MiXCR and keeps one entry per CDR3 protein. The sample lists about 350,000 distinct CDR3 sequences, roughly a sixth occurring once. These same data were also listed under a study on T cells in Graves' hyperthyroidism and ophthalmopathy. As that report states: Carried out on the TCR CDR3, a first-round RT-PCR used the HTBI primer set.

Sample: peripheral blood mononuclear cells (PBMCs), taken at new diagnosis, from a patient treated with antithyroid drugs. The receptor comes from a man in his forties with Graves disease. The chain carries TRBV5-1 and TRBJ2-1; TRBD2 matches at 8 bases. CDR3 loop: CASSPTSVTYNEQFF. In nucleotides, the CDR3 is TGCGCCAGCAGCCCGACTAGCGTTACCTACAATGAGCAGTTCTTC.